This T cell receptor (beta chain) was recorded in a study of control samples from healthy donors and cancer patients. CDR1 is ENHRY and CDR2 is SYGVKD in the germline V gene. This CDR3 spans 14 amino acids. V was shortened by 3 bases and J by 2 bases, with 10 bases between the two germline ends. Sequencing was performed with immunoSEQ multiplex PCR; in TCRdb, only in-frame clones are kept and a portion is missing. The table records around 90,000 clones, 70% to 90% of them present only once. Sequenced input: blood. The J gene is TRBJ1-1, the V gene TRBV10-3; unclear D gene. The sequence was collected from a man aged 25 to 40 in good health. CDR3 amino acids: CAISEGLQNTEAFF. As DNA, the CDR3 is TGTGCCATCAGTGAAGGGCTCCAAAACACTGAAGCTTTCTTT.